This T cell receptor (beta chain) emerged from a study of cytomegalovirus exposure and HLA in healthy donors. The assay was immunoSEQ multiplex PCR, and TCRdb's table has in-frame clones only and misses some. The sample contains about 73,000 clones, 85% to 95% of which appear only once. Study-level findings and limits: Cytomegalovirus-associated status was assigned to 164 TCR beta chains. Subsequent analysis of the 120 or so validation repertoires found a tendency for first-cohort TCR clusters to co-occur.

From germline, CDR1 is SGHNT and CDR2 YYREEE (reference sequence). V was shortened by 4 bases and J by 1 base, with 10 bases between the two germline ends. CDR3 length: 14 residues. With respect to this clone: The antigen is unknown.

This sequence was found in a man younger than 35 in good health and CMV-seronegative. Sequencing input: PBMCs. The chain carries TRBV5-4 and TRBJ2-3; no clear D. CDR3 coding DNA: TGTGCCAGCAGCCCGGGTGGCCGCACAGATACGCAGTATTTT. The encoded protein is CASSPGGRTDTQYF.